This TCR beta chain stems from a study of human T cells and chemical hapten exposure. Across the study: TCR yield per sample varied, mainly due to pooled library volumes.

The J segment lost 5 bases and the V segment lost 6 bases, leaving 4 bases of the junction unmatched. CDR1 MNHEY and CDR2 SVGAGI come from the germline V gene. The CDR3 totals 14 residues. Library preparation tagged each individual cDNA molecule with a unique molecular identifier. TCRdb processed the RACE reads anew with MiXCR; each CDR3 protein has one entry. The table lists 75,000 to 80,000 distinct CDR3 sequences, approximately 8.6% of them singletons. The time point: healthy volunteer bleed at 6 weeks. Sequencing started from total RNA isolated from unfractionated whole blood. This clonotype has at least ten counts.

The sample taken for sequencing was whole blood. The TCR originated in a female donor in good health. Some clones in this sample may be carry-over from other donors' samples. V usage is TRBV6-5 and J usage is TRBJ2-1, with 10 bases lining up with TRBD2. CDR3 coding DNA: TGTGCCAGCAGCCGTAGCGGGGGGAACAATGAGCAGTTCTTC. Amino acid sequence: CASSRSGGNNEQFF.